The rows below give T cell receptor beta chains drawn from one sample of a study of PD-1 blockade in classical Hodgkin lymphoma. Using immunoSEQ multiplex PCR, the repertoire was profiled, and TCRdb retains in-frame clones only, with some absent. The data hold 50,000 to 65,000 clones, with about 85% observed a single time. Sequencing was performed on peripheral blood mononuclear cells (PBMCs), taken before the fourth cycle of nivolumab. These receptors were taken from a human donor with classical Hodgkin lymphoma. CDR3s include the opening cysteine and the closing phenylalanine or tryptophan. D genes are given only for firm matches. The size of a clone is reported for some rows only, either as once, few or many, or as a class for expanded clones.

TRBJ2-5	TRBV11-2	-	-	CASSLFGRIGTQYF	TGTGCCAGCAGCTTATTCGGCAGAATCGGGACCCAGTACTTC
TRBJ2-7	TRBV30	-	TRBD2	CAWSSGAGGEQYF	TGTGCCTGGAGTTCCGGGGCGGGAGGCGAGCAGTACTTC
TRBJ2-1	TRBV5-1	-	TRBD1	CASSLSGQSYNEQFF	TGCGCCAGCAGCTTATCGGGACAGAGCTACAATGAGCAGTTCTTC
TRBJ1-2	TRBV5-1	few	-	CASSLRWGNYGYTF	TGCGCCAGCAGCTTGAGATGGGGTAACTATGGCTACACCTTC
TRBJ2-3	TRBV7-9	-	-	CASSPAVSTDTQYF	TGTGCCAGCAGCCCAGCGGTGAGCACAGATACGCAGTATTTT
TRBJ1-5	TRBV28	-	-	CASSLSPGHNQPQHF	TGTGCCAGCAGTTTATCCCCAGGGCACAATCAGCCCCAGCATTTT
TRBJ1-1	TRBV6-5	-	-	CASTPLGGYQAFF	TGTGCCAGCACCCCCCTTGGTGGGTATCAAGCTTTCTTT
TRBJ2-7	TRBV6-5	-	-	CASSYSSGAHEQYF	TGTGCCAGCAGTTACTCGTCGGGGGCCCACGAGCAGTACTTC
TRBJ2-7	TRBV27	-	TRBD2	CASSPLFSSGGKPDPYEQYF	TGTGCCAGCAGTCCCCTTTTTTCTAGCGGGGGCAAGCCCGACCCCTACGAGCAGTACTTC
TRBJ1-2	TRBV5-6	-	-	CASSLPGWGSPNYGYTF	TGTGCCAGCAGCTTGCCGGGATGGGGCAGTCCTAACTATGGCTACACCTTC
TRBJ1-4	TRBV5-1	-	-	CASSLAPGLNEKLFF	TGCGCCAGCAGCTTGGCGCCGGGACTAAATGAAAAACTGTTTTTT
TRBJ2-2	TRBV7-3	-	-	CASSSRLGTGELFF	TGTGCCAGCAGCTCCAGACTAGGCACCGGGGAGCTGTTTTTT
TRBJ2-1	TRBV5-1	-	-	CASSLEAGVAYNEQFF	TGCGCCAGCAGCTTGGAGGCCGGGGTCGCCTACAATGAGCAGTTCTTC
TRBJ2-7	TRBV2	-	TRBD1	CASWDRVDEQYF	TGTGCCAGCTGGGACAGGGTGGACGAGCAGTACTTC
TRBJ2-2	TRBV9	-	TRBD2	CASSVTSGGPGELFF	TGTGCCAGCAGCGTCACTAGCGGGGGGCCCGGGGAGCTGTTTTTT
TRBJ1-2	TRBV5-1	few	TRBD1	CASSLARGTDNYGYTF	TGCGCCAGCAGCTTGGCCAGAGGGACAGATAACTATGGCTACACCTTC
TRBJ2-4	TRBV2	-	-	CASTQKRGVTKNIQYF	TGTGCCAGCACCCAGAAAAGAGGGGTGACCAAAAACATTCAGTACTTC
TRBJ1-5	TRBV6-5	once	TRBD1	CASRTGTGKGQPQHF	TGTGCCAGCAGGACCGGGACAGGGAAGGGTCAGCCCCAGCATTTT
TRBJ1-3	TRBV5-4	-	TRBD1	CASRPRQGPGNTIYF	TGTGCCAGCAGACCGAGACAGGGACCTGGAAACACCATATATTTT
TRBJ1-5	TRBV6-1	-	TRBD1	CASRDRVNQPQHF	TGTGCCAGCCGGGACAGGGTAAATCAGCCCCAGCATTTT
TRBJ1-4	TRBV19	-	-	CASSAPRTEDNEKLFF	TGTGCCAGTAGTGCCCCCCGGACGGAAGATAATGAAAAACTGTTTTTT
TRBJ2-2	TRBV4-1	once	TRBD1	CASSLRDRVTGELFF	TGCGCCAGCAGCCTCCGGGACAGGGTGACCGGGGAGCTGTTTTTT
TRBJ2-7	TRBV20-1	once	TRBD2	CSARGGGEQYF	TGCAGTGCTAGGGGCGGGGGAGAGCAGTACTTC
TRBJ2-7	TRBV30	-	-	CAWSVGGAAYEQYF	TGTGCCTGGAGTGTGGGTGGGGCCGCCTACGAGCAGTACTTC
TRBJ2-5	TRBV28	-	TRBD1	CASSSSRLGQGKETQYF	TGTGCCAGCAGTTCATCCAGATTGGGACAGGGGAAAGAGACCCAGTACTTC
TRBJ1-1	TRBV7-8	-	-	CASSLVTPNTEAFF	TGTGCCAGCAGCTTAGTGACGCCGAACACTGAAGCTTTCTTT
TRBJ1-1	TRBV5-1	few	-	CASSFSPNTEAFF	TGCGCCAGCAGCTTCTCTCCAAACACTGAAGCTTTCTTT
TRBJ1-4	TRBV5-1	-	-	CASSFGQPTNEKLFF	TGCGCCAGCAGCTTCGGACAGCCAACTAATGAAAAACTGTTTTTT
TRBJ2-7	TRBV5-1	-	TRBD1	CASSTTGSSSYEQYF	TGCGCCAGCAGCACGACAGGGTCTAGCTCCTACGAGCAGTACTTC
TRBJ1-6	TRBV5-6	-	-	CASSLDWSPLHF	TGTGCCAGCAGCTTGGACTGGTCACCCCTCCACTTT
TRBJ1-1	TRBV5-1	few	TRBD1	CASSLAPTGVNTEAFF	TGCGCCAGCAGCTTGGCCCCCACAGGGGTCAACACTGAAGCTTTCTTT
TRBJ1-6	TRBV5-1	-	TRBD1	CASSLGPGTGNSPLHF	TGCGCCAGCAGCTTGGGTCCCGGGACAGGGAATTCACCCCTCCACTTT
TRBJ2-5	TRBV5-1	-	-	CASSLVGGRETQYF	TGCGCCAGCAGCTTGGTCGGGGGGCGAGAGACCCAGTACTTC
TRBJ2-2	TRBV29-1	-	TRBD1	CSVQTGPTGELFF	TGCAGCGTTCAGACAGGGCCCACCGGGGAGCTGTTTTTT
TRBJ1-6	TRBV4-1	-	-	CASSQDRGFTSYNSPLHF	TGCGCCAGCAGCCAAGATAGAGGGTTCACGTCCTATAATTCACCCCTCCACTTT
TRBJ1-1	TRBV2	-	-	CASGDGWPPPEAFF	TGTGCCAGCGGAGACGGGTGGCCCCCACCTGAAGCTTTCTTT
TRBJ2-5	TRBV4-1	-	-	CASSQDGLTTQYF	TGCGCCAGCAGCCAAGATGGTCTGACGACCCAGTACTTC
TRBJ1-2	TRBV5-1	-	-	CASSLDEKTNYGYTF	TGCGCCAGCAGCTTGGATGAGAAGACTAACTATGGCTACACCTTC
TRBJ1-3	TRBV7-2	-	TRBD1	CASSLWVGTAGNTIYF	TGTGCCAGCAGCTTATGGGTAGGGACAGCCGGAAACACCATATATTTT
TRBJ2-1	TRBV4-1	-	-	CASSLEGRYNEQFF	TGCGCCAGCAGCCTTGAAGGGAGGTACAATGAGCAGTTCTTC
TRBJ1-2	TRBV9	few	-	CASSVAAGNYGYTF	TGTGCCAGCAGCGTAGCTGCAGGGAACTATGGCTACACCTTC
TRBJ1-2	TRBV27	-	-	CASRARFTNGIGYTF	TGTGCCAGCAGGGCCCGGTTTACAAATGGAATAGGCTACACCTTC
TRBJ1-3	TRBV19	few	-	CASRSVNTIYF	TGTGCCAGTAGATCTGTAAACACCATATATTTT
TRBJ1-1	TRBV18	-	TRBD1	CASSPKQGVMTEAFF	TGTGCCAGCTCACCAAAACAGGGGGTCATGACTGAAGCTTTCTTT
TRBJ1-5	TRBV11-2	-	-	CASSLRDSNQPQHF	TGTGCCAGCAGCTTAAGGGATAGCAATCAGCCCCAGCATTTT
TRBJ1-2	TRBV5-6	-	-	CASSLPDLGGYTF	TGTGCCAGCAGCTTGCCAGATTTAGGGGGCTACACCTTC
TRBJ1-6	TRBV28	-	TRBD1	CASSPDRANSPLHF	TGTGCCAGCAGTCCCGACAGGGCAAATTCACCCCTCCACTTT
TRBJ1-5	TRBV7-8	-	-	CASSLEEPQPQHF	TGTGCCAGCAGCTTAGAGGAGCCTCAGCCCCAGCATTTT